The 12 T cell receptor beta chains presented below share a single source sample, sequenced in a study of T cells after yellow fever vaccination. TCRdb reanalysed the 5' RACE reads using MiXCR and keeps one entry per CDR3 protein. This table holds hundreds of thousands of distinct CDR3 sequences, under 15% found once. Source: CD4+ T cells sorted from PBMCs, taken 15 days after the yellow fever booster vaccination. These TCRs come from a man between 18 and 35 years old who received the YFV17D yellow fever vaccine.

The chain recombines TRBV5-1 with TRBJ2-3; tentative D call: TRBD2 (6 bases). The germline V gene encodes CDR1 SGHRS and CDR2 YFSETQ. The CDR3 runs to 16 residues. Trimming cost V 4 bases and J 2 bases, with 17 bases left between them. The CDR3 bases are TGCGCCAGCAGCCAAGGGACTCCACGGGACACAGATACGCAGTATTTT. Translating it yields CASSQGTPRDTDTQYF.

J is TRBJ2-2 and V is TRBV7-9; no clear D gene. The CDR3 length is 15 residues. V lost 1 base and J lost 1, with 7 bases in between. Germline CDR1 SEHNR, CDR2 FQNEAQ (reference sequence). The CDR3 here is CASSLGPGNTGELFF. CDR3 in DNA: TGTGCCAGCAGCTTAGGGCCGGGGAACACCGGGGAGCTGTTTTTT.

This clonotype has more than one count but fewer than ten. The chain is built from TRBV12-3 or TRBV12-4 and TRBJ1-2, with D possibly TRBD1 on 5 matching bases. Trimming took 5 bases from V and 8 from J, leaving 12 bases between them. The CDR3 spans 12 residues. CDR3 protein: CASSPYGGGYTF. The CDR3 DNA sequence: TGTGCCAGCAGTCCCTATGGGGGGGGCTACACCTTC.

The chain joins TRBV5-4 to TRBJ2-1; TRBD1 is a possible D gene (5 bases). Between the trimmed V and J ends, which lost 5 bases and 4 bases, there was a span of 13 bases. Germline V gives CDR1 SGHNT, CDR2 YYREEE (reference sequence). CDR3 size: 14 residues. The CDR3, as DNA: TGTGCCAGCAGGGATGGGGCTTTTTACAATGAGCAGTTCTTC. Translated, it gives CASRDGAFYNEQFF. The whole variable domain, filled in from reference TRBV5-4 and TRBJ2-1, reads ETGVTQSPTHLIKTRGQQVTLRCSSQSGHNTVSWYQQALGQGPQFIFQYYREEENGRGNFPPRFSGLQFPNYSSELNVNALELDDSALYLCASRDGAFYNEQFFGPGTRLTVL.

This clonotype was recorded a few times. V gene TRBV11-2 combines with J gene TRBJ2-1, with D uncertain. Trimming pared 7 bases from V and 6 bases from J, leaving 19 bases between. CDR1 is SGHAT and CDR2 is FQNNGV in the germline V gene. The CDR3 extends over 15 amino acids. The CDR3 protein is CASTQGKAGVNEQFF. The DNA of the CDR3 is TGTGCCAGCACTCAAGGTAAGGCAGGTGTCAATGAGCAGTTCTTC.

This clonotype was counted ten times or more. The chain carries TRBV24-1 and TRBJ2-3; D possibly corresponds to TRBD1 (6 bases). In germline, CDR1 is KGHDR, CDR2 SFDVKD. The V end was cut by 10 bases, the J end by 1 base, with 11 bases between. The CDR3 runs 13 residues. CDR3 residues: CATGGGGTDTQYF. CDR3 coding DNA: TGTGCCACAGGGGGTGGGGGCACAGATACGCAGTATTTT.

There are many counts of this clonotype. The rearrangement joins TRBV18 to TRBJ2-7; weak D call: TRBD1 (6 bases). Trimming cost V 5 bases and J 6 bases, with 14 bases left between them. This CDR3 is 13 amino acids long. CDR1 is KGHSH and CDR2 is LQKENI in the germline V gene. In nucleotides, the CDR3 is TGTGCCAGCTCAAGATCGGACAGTTCCGAGCAGTACGTC. As protein: CASSRSDSSEQYV.

A remark on this clonotype: A much larger clone differs by one base, so this may be a read error. This chain uses TRBV3-1 with TRBJ2-7; D gene unclear. CDR3 length: 11 residues. V was cut by 4 bases and J by 4 bases, with 5 bases left in between. From germline, CDR1 is LGHDT and CDR2 YNNKEL (reference sequence). For the CDR3, the DNA is TGTGCCAGCAGCCTACAGTACGAGCAGTACTTC. Translated: CASSLQYEQYF.

V and J are TRBV7-8 and TRBJ1-5; maybe TRBD1 (6 bases). Germline CDR1 SGHVS, CDR2 FQNEAQ. This CDR3 comprises 15 residues. V dropped 3 bases and J dropped 6 bases, with 15 bases sitting between them. CDR3 sequence (DNA): TGTGCCAGCAGCTTCCGGGGGGCGCTGGGTCAGCCCCAGCATTTT. Its translation: CASSFRGALGQPQHF.

There are a few counts of this clonotype. The chain couples TRBV30 to TRBJ2-1; 11 bases agree with TRBD1. The V and J ends lost 2 bases and 7 bases, in that order; junction bases with no gene match: 4. Germline CDR1 GTSNPN, CDR2 SVGIG (reference sequence). The CDR3 loop spans 14 amino acids. CDR3 bases: TGTGCCTGGAGTCGGACAGGGGGCAAGAATGAGCAGTTCTTC. It encodes CAWSRTGGKNEQFF.

The chain is built from TRBV11-2 and TRBJ1-2, with D possibly being TRBD1 (5 bases). Germline V lookup: CDR1 SGHAT, CDR2 FQNNGV. This CDR3 has 14 residues. The V gene lost 8 bases and the J gene lost 7 bases, with 20 bases spanning the gap. CDR3 sequence (DNA): TGTGCCAGCGGAGAAAGGAGGGGATCGGGTGGCTACACCTTC. Translating it yields CASGERRGSGGYTF.

This clonotype was detected only a few times. The V call is TRBV27, the J call TRBJ1-4, with D possibly TRBD1 on 5 matching bases. CDR3 length: 14 residues. Germline V gives CDR1 MNHEY, CDR2 SMNVEV (reference sequence). Trimming cost V 6 bases and J 6 bases, with 14 bases left between them. CDR3 sequence reads: CASSLTGTDEKLFF. Written as DNA, the CDR3 is TGTGCCAGCAGCCTAACAGGAACCGATGAAAAACTGTTTTTT.